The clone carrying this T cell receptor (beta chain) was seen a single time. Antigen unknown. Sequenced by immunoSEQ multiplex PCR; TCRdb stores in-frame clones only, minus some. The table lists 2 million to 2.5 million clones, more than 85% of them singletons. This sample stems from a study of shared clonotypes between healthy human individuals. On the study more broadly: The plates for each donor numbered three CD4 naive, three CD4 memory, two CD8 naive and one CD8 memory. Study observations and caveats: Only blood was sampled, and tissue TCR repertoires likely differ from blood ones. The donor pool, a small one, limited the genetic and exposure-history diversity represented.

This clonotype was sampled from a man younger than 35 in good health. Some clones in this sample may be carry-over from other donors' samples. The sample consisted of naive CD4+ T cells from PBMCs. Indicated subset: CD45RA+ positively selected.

CDR3 nucleotides: TGCGCCAGCAGCTTGTCCGCAGCGGGAGGTGGCGATGAGCAGTTCTTC. Translated: CASSLSAAGGGDEQFF. The V call is TRBV5-1, the J call TRBJ2-1, with TRBD2 matching 9 bases. This CDR3 spans 16 amino acids. Germline CDR1 reads SGHRS; CDR2 reads YFSETQ. The junction had 10 bases not matched to a gene; V was cut back by 1 base and J by 8 bases.